The source of this T cell receptor (beta chain) is a study of shared clonotypes between healthy human individuals. Background on the study: There were three CD4 naive, three CD4 memory, two CD8 naive and one CD8 memory plates per donor. Study outcomes and limitations: It was the non-shared clonotypes that had lower generation probabilities than clonotypes shared by all four donors.

The method was immunoSEQ multiplex PCR; TCRdb's version includes in-frame clones alone and lacks a portion of them. This sample has about 680,000 clones, with around two thirds found just once. As concerns this clone: Its antigen is not identified.

The sample was memory CD4+ T cells sorted from blood. Subset described: CD45RA-negative fraction. This receptor was obtained from a woman under 40 in good health.

The CDR3 DNA sequence: TGTGCCAGCAGCCAAGAATCTCGGGAGACCCAGTACTTC. It translates to CASSQESRETQYF. V gene TRBV14 combines with J gene TRBJ2-5; D is unresolved. V dropped 0 bases and J dropped 5 bases, with 7 bases sitting between them. This CDR3 region has 13 residues. The germline CDR1 and CDR2 sequences are SGHDN and FVKESK.